This T cell receptor beta chain was observed in a study of blood T cell repertoires in COVID-19 (dated by TCRdb to the early 2020s). About the investigation overall: The collaborator samples originated in the United States, Italy and Spain and spanned the acute and convalescent phases of COVID-19. The prospective study material was composed of cDNA or gDNA derived from T cells, B-cell-depleted T cells, or PBMCs. Samples came from the ongoing ImmuneRACE study (first 160 participants) plus 1,254 subjects from 6 global collaborators. Deeply sampled blood TCRbeta repertoires from subjects exposed to, actively infected with, or recovered from COVID-19 were included in the dataset. A de-identified subject ID, COVID-19 status, age in years and sex were almost always included in the sample metadata. The repertoires were released in a freely available public database intended as a resource for research on the immune response to SARS-CoV-2. Where available, HLA class I and class II types were taken from metadata supplied by the sample provider and were not determined by assay-based typing.

Note on this clone: It has no known antigen specificity. No much larger clone exists at a distance of one base, and base qualities are not known.

Whole blood was collected in K2EDTA tubes by collaborating institutions according to the institutions' own protocols. For TCRbeta analysis, collaborators shipped samples as frozen whole blood, isolated PBMCs, or DNA extracted from either of those sample types. TCRbeta CDR3 regions were amplified from genomic DNA using the immunoSEQ Assay, a bias-controlled multiplex PCR. Per the authors' processing: The number of nucleated cells in each sample was estimated from the amplification of reference gene primers within the assay. To quantify the absolute abundance of each unique TCRbeta CDR3 rearrangement, sequence reads were collapsed and filtered. For each sample, productive Simpson clonality was calculated as the square root of Simpson's diversity index across productive rearrangements. TCRdb obtained this table from immuneACCESS and retained in-frame rearrangements with V and J assigned. These tables miss some clones; where compared with another copy, unresolved V genes account for less than half of the shortfall, and the remainder is unexplained. V, J and clone size were drawn from that table, and D and trimming were deduced from the DNA. This sample comprises about 190,000 clones, 88% of them detected only once. The top ten constitute approximately 5.6% of the sample.

General study outcomes and caveats: Clinical and demographic metadata were provided uncurated, with the amount varying by source and participant.

The CDR3 starts with the cysteine, ends with the phenylalanine, and has 15 residues. Just CDR3 DNA is preserved here, 45 bases in frame from base 1. According to the germline V gene, CDR1 reads LGHNT and CDR2 reads FRNRAP. V has 2 bases trimmed and J has 2 bases trimmed; junction bases matching no gene number 5. Sequenced sample: peripheral blood. The rearrangement combines TRBV12-5 with TRBJ2-7; 8 central nucleotides agree with TRBD1. This receptor was obtained from a man aged 35 to 55 with active or convalescent COVID-19. Here the CDR3 is given as CASGLSSDRAYEQYF. At the DNA level, the sequence is TGTGCTAGTGGTTTGAGCTCGGACAGGGCCTACGAGCAGTACTTC. The variable domain in full, with residues beyond the CDR3 obtained from the reference TRBV12-5 and TRBJ2-7 genes, is DARVTQTPRHKVTEMGQEVTMRCQPILGHNTVFWYRQTMMQGLELLAYFRNRAPLDDSGMPKDRFSAEMPDATLATLKIQPSEPRDSAVYFCASGLSSDRAYEQYFGPGTRLTVT.